The clone carrying this T cell receptor (beta chain) was seen only a few times. Its specificity is unknown. This specimen belongs to a study of T-cell reconstitution after alpha-beta-depleted transplantation in children. Study outcomes and limitations: Reports say that about two months after transplant, the alpha-beta T cells came out of several hundred graft clones that had expanded. At the one-year point after transplant, T-cell counts and TCRbeta diversity were found to come mostly from T cells that had been newly produced. Surviving recipient cells, namely T cells and thymic progenitors, were the source of high day-60 TCRbeta diversity in some patients.

The germline V gene has CDR1 SEHNR and CDR2 FQNEAQ (reference sequence). Trimming took 4 bases from V and 1 from J; bases not matched to a gene: 10. The length of the CDR3 is 17 residues. The authors prepared the TCRbeta library with unique molecular identifiers. MiXCR was run by TCRdb on the PCR reads, yielding one entry per CDR3 protein. The sample carries fewer than 550,000 distinct CDR3 sequences, more than 9.5% recorded once. The receptor was derived from a female patient between 2 and 15 years old who had a stem cell transplant for aplastic anemia, so the T cells may come from the graft donor. The source material was PBMCs, mostly from graft donor cells, sampled 180 days after TCRalphabeta/CD19-depleted stem cell transplant. This chain connects TRBV7-9 to TRBJ1-1; 9 bases match TRBD1. The DNA of the CDR3 is TGTGCCAGCAGCTCGGACAGGGGTAGAAAACAGAACACTGAAGCTTTCTTT. Protein sequence: CASSSDRGRKQNTEAFF.